The 21 T cell receptor beta chains below were found in one sample sequenced in a study of identical twins. TCRdb recomputed calls from the 5' RACE reads with MiXCR, one row per CDR3 protein. Seen here are around 1.7 million distinct CDR3 sequences, under 35% observed once, and the top ten hold around 0.3%. The sample was cord blood. The source of these receptors is a newborn girl in good health.

V usage is TRBV7-9 and J usage is TRBJ2-1; TRBD2 matches 13 bases. Germline CDR1 SEHNR, CDR2 FQNEAQ (reference sequence). The CDR3 is 15 residues long. The V and J ends lost 5 bases and 8 bases, in that order; junction bases with no gene match: 6. In DNA, the CDR3 is TGTGCCAGCAGCCCCCGACTAGCGGGAGGTCATGAGCAGTTCTTC. It translates to CASSPRLAGGHEQFF.

The sample holds a few counts of this clonotype. The chain couples TRBV9 to TRBJ2-3, with a tentative D call TRBD1 (6 bases). V gave up 4 bases and J gave up 2 bases, with 14 bases separating them. This CDR3 has 15 residues. The germline V gene has CDR1 SGDLS and CDR2 YYNGEE. CDR3 residues: CASSPLTGVTDTQYF. CDR3 nucleotides: TGTGCCAGCAGCCCCCTGACAGGCGTCACAGATACGCAGTATTTT. The full variable domain, in which reference TRBV9 and TRBJ2-3 provide the parts outside the CDR3, is DSGVTQTPKHLITATGQRVTLRCSPRSGDLSVYWYQQSLDQGLQFLIQYYNGEERAKGNILERFSAQQFPDLHSELNLSSLELGDSALYFCASSPLTGVTDTQYFGPGTRLTVL.

V and J are TRBV7-6 and TRBJ2-5; D gene uncertain. Germline V CDR1 and CDR2: SGHVS, FNYEAQ. The CDR3 totals 14 residues. The V end lost 4 bases, the J end lost 1 base, and 10 bases lay between the germline ends. CDR3 amino acids: CASSYTRIQETQYF. In nucleotides, the CDR3 is TGTGCCAGCAGCTATACACGGATCCAAGAGACCCAGTACTTC.

The rearrangement links TRBV7-8 to TRBJ1-2; 7 bases align to TRBD1. V gave up 1 base and J gave up 9 bases; unmatched junction bases: 8. The CDR3 consists of 14 residues. The germline V gene encodes CDR1 SGHVS and CDR2 FQNEAQ. The CDR3 nucleotides read TGTGCCAGCAGCTTAGATAGACAGGGTTGGAGCTACACCTTC. Amino acid sequence: CASSLDRQGWSYTF.

This clonotype was detected a few times. The chain is built from TRBV5-1 and TRBJ2-3; 8 bases map to TRBD2. V dropped 1 base and J dropped 2; count of bases not matched to a gene: 3. The length of the CDR3 is 15 residues. Germline-derived CDR1 and CDR2 are SGHRS and YFSETQ. The CDR3 nucleotides read TGCGCCAGCAGCTTGAACGGGAGGGTCACAGATACGCAGTATTTT. As protein: CASSLNGRVTDTQYF.

V is TRBV9 and J is TRBJ2-5; D is unclear. Germline values: CDR1 SGDLS, CDR2 YYNGEE. The V and J ends lost 1 base and 2 bases respectively, with 9 bases between them. This CDR3 comprises 14 residues. CDR3: CASSVSPRQETQYF. The CDR3 nucleotides are TGTGCCAGCAGCGTATCGCCGCGACAAGAGACCCAGTACTTC.

This chain links TRBV28 with TRBJ2-2; no firm D call. V was cut by 5 bases and J by 7 bases, with 8 bases left in between. The germline V gene has CDR1 MDHEN and CDR2 SYDVKM. The CDR3 contains 12 residues. The CDR3 region is CASSTRGGELFF. For the CDR3, the DNA is TGTGCCAGCAGTACCCGTGGCGGGGAGCTGTTTTTT.

On this clonotype itself: One end of the junction varies from germline; a read error may be responsible. This chain's CDR3 is CAGSQGLNYEQYF. The CDR3 coding sequence is TGCGCCGGCAGCCAAGGACTAAACTACGAGCAGTACTTC. The V gene is TRBV4-1, the J gene TRBJ2-5; D possibly corresponds to TRBD2 (6 bases). The better agreement between TRBJ2-7 and the DNA end casts doubt on the J call. Germline CDR1 and CDR2: MGHRA and YSYEKL. The length of the CDR3 is 13 residues.

The chain carries TRBV27 and TRBJ2-1, with 7 bases identical to TRBD2. Germline CDR1 reads MNHEY; CDR2 reads SMNVEV (reference sequence). The CDR3 sequence is 15 residues long. The J segment lost 12 bases and the V segment lost 0 bases, leaving 11 bases of the junction unmatched. The DNA for the CDR3 is TGTGCCAGCAGTTTATCCGGGGGGTCCCTACGCGGGCAGTTCTTC. Protein sequence: CASSLSGGSLRGQFF.

This chain joins TRBV5-1 and TRBJ1-1, with D possibly matching TRBD1 (5 bases). Germline CDR1 reads SGHRS; CDR2 reads YFSETQ. V dropped 10 bases and J dropped 0 bases, with 16 bases sitting between them. The CDR3 covers 14 residues. This CDR3 reads CALTGYRMNTEAFF. CDR3 in DNA: TGCGCCTTAACAGGCTACCGAATGAACACTGAAGCTTTCTTT. Based on the CDR3 plus reference TRBV5-1 and TRBJ1-1, the full variable domain is KAGVTQTPRYLIKTRGQQVTLSCSPISGHRSVSWYQQTPGQGLQFLFEYFSETQRNKGNFPGRFSGRQFSNSRSEMNVSTLELGDSALYLCALTGYRMNTEAFFGQGTRLTVV.

The chain joins TRBV7-2 to TRBJ2-3; perhaps TRBD2 as D (6 bases). Germline CDR1 SGHTA, CDR2 FQGNSA. This CDR3 contains 16 residues. V was cut by 5 bases and J by 2 bases, with 17 bases left in between. Written as DNA, the CDR3 is TGTGCCAGCAGCCCTGTGCCGGGAGTGTTCACAGATACGCAGTATTTT. Residues: CASSPVPGVFTDTQYF.

This clonotype has a single count. The V call is TRBV6-7, the J call TRBJ1-3; a possible D gene is TRBD1 (6 bases). TRBV6-7 is given ORF status, its function remaining uncertain. This CDR3 spans 13 amino acids. V gave up 5 bases and J gave up 6 bases, with 11 bases separating them. Written as DNA, the CDR3 is TGTGCCAGCAGTCCGACAGGACCAAACACCATATATTTT. The encoded protein is CASSPTGPNTIYF.

In its sample, this clonotype was seen a few times. CDR3 amino acids: CASSQVGLAGVYEQYF. The CDR3 DNA is TGTGCCAGCAGCCAAGTGGGACTAGCGGGAGTTTACGAGCAGTACTTC. The rearrangement joins TRBV16 to TRBJ2-7; the match to TRBD2 covers 14 bases. From germline, CDR1 is KGHSY and CDR2 FQNENV. The CDR3 consists of 16 residues. Germline trimming cut 2 bases from V and 4 bases from J; bases unmatched to any gene: 4.

The V call is TRBV30, the J call TRBJ2-2; no clear D. The germline V gene has CDR1 GTSNPN and CDR2 SVGIG (reference sequence). This CDR3 is built from 14 residues. Trimming cost V 0 bases and J 6 bases, with 11 bases left between them. CDR3 sequence reads: CAWSVARHAGELFF. The CDR3 nucleotides read TGTGCCTGGAGTGTCGCCCGACACGCCGGGGAGCTGTTTTTT.

This clonotype came up a few times. The DNA of the CDR3 is TGCGCCAGCAGTCAGTGGGACAGGGAGAACTATGGCTACACCTTC. Encoded protein: CASSQWDRENYGYTF. The genes are TRBV23-1 and TRBJ1-2, with TRBD1 matching 9 bases. TRBV23-1 is an ORF, and what it does is uncertain. The CDR3 totals 15 residues. V dropped 3 bases and J dropped 2; count of bases not matched to a gene: 4.

This clonotype was observed a few times. V gene TRBV7-2 combines with J gene TRBJ2-4; D unresolved. V dropped 5 bases and J dropped 5 bases, with 13 bases sitting between them. CDR1 SGHTA and CDR2 FQGNSA come from the germline V gene. The CDR3 has 14 residues. CDR3 sequence (DNA): TGTGCCAGCAGCCCCACCGGGCGCCAAAACATTCAGTACTTC. Its translation: CASSPTGRQNIQYF.

This clonotype was detected a few times. The chain joins TRBV6-6 to TRBJ1-1, with D possibly being TRBD1 (5 bases). This CDR3 has 17 amino acids. V lost 0 bases and J lost 2, with 16 bases in between. CDR1 is MNHNY, CDR2 SVGAGI, per germline (reference sequence). The CDR3: CASSYSIGQGRNTEAFF. The CDR3 region has the DNA TGTGCCAGCAGTTACTCGATTGGGCAGGGTAGAAACACTGAAGCTTTCTTT.

Here the CDR3 reads CASSLALSDSTSNQPQHF. Here the CDR3 DNA reads TGTGCCAGCAGTTTAGCGCTGAGTGACAGCACAAGCAATCAGCCCCAGCATTTT. The V and J genes are TRBV12-3 or TRBV12-4 and TRBJ1-5; perhaps TRBD1 as D (5 bases). The length of the CDR3 is 18 residues. Trimming took off 0 bases at V and 1 base at J, with 16 bases between the two ends.

V is TRBV27 and J is TRBJ1-5; 8 bases are shared with TRBD1. The germline gives CDR1 MNHEY, CDR2 SMNVEV (reference sequence). With 5 bases clipped from V and 3 bases from J, the junction kept 6 bases outside the gene matches. The CDR3 extends over 15 amino acids. This CDR3 reads CASSQDRAHNQPQHF. The CDR3 DNA is TGTGCCAGCAGTCAGGACAGGGCTCACAATCAGCCCCAGCATTTT.

In nucleotides, the CDR3 is TGCAGCGTTGGACAGGGGGCAACCTACGAGCAGTACTTC. This sequence encodes CSVGQGATYEQYF. This chain links TRBV29-1 with TRBJ2-7; 10 bases match TRBD1. With 4 bases clipped from V and 2 bases from J, the junction kept 2 bases outside the gene matches. Germline V gene data show CDR1 as SQVTM and CDR2 as ANQGSEA. The CDR3 covers 13 residues.

Many counts were recorded for this clonotype. This chain connects TRBV29-1 to TRBJ2-1; no definite D call. CDR1 SQVTM and CDR2 ANQGSEA come from the germline V gene. The V gene lost 1 base and the J gene lost 2 bases, with 6 bases spanning the gap. This CDR3 is built from 13 residues. The CDR3 DNA is TGCAGCGTTGAAGGTGTCCCCTACAATGAGCAGTTCTTC. Translation gives CSVEGVPYNEQFF.